This T cell receptor (beta chain) comes out of a study of blood T cell repertoires in COVID-19. The overall study: The study drew acute and convalescent COVID-19 samples from the United States, Italy and Spain.

This clone appeared once. In the authors' workflow: Scientists estimated how many nucleated cells there were by amplifying reference gene primers. The table came from immunoSEQ multiplex PCR; TCRdb's copy has only in-frame clones and leaves some out. That table furnishes V, J and clone size, whereas the DNA furnished D and trimming. The table lists fewer than 250,000 clones, roughly 80% of them singletons. Sequencing used peripheral blood. The source of this sequence is a woman aged 55-69 years with active or convalescent COVID-19.

In DNA form, the CDR3 reads TGTGCCAGCAGTGAGGGAGGATTCTATGGCTACACCTTC. Translating gives CASSEGGFYGYTF. The chain combines TRBV2 with TRBJ1-2; no firm D call. V lost 3 bases to trimming and J lost 4 bases, with 9 bases between them. Germline CDR1 is SNHLY and CDR2 is FYNNEI. There are 13 residues in the CDR3.